This TCR beta chain was recovered during a study of patients and donors after allogeneic stem cell transplantation. CDR1 and CDR2 from the germline V gene are SGHRS and YFSETQ. There are 15 residues in the CDR3. V dropped 2 bases and J dropped 2 bases, with 11 bases sitting between them. MiXCR was run by TCRdb on the RT-PCR reads, yielding one entry per CDR3 protein. The sample yields 410,000 or so distinct CDR3 sequences, 16% seen once. The clonotype originates from a human donor who was either an allogeneic HSCT recipient or a stem cell or donor lymphocyte infusion donor (not recorded which). It is not recorded whose cells these are; they may come from a transplant donor. This rearrangement joins TRBV5-1 to TRBJ2-1; TRBD1 is a possible D gene (5 bases). The sequencing input was blood, either unsorted or a sorted T cell fraction (not recorded which). This chain's CDR3 is CASSLGVYTYNEQFF. CDR3 nucleotides: TGCGCCAGCAGCTTAGGGGTCTACACCTACAATGAGCAGTTCTTC.